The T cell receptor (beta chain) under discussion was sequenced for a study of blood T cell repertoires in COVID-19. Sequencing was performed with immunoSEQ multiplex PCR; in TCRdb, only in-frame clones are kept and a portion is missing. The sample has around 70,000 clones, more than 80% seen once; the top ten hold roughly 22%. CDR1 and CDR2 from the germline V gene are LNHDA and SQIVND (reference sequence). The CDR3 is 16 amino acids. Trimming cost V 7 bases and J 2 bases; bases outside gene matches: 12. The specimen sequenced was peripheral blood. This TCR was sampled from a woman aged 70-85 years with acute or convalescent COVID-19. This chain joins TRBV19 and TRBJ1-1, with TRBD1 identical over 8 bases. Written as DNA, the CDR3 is TGTGCCAGTACTATGCGACAGGGGCGAGTAAACACTGAAGCTTTCTTT. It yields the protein CASTMRQGRVNTEAFF.